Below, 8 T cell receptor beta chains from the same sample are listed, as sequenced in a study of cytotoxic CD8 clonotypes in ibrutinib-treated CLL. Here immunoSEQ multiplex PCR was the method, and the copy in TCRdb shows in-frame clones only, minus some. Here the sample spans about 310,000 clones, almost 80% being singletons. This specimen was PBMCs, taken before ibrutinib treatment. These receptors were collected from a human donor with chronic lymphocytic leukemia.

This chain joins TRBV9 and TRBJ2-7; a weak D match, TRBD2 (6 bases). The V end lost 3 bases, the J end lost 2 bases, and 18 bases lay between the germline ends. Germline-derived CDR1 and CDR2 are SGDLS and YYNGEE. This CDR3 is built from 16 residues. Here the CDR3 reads CASSARSGSPAYEQYF. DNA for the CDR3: TGTGCCAGCAGCGCCCGTAGCGGAAGCCCTGCCTACGAGCAGTACTTC.

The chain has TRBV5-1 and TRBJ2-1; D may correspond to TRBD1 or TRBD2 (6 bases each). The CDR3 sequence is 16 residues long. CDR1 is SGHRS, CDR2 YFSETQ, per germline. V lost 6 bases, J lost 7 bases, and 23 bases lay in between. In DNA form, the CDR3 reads TGCGCCAGCACCGTGGATGGGGGCGGGATTCTTAATGAGCAGTTCTTC. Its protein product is CASTVDGGGILNEQFF.

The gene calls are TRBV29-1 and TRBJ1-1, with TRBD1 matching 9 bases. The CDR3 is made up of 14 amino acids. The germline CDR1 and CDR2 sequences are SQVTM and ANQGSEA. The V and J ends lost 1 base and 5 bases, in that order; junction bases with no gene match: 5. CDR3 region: CSVEVSGQGTEAFF. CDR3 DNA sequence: TGCAGCGTTGAAGTATCGGGACAGGGAACTGAAGCTTTCTTT.

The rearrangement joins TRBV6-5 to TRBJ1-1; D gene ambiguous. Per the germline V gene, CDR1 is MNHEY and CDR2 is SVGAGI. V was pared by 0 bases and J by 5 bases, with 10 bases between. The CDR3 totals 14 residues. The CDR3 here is CASSYSTPGTEAFF. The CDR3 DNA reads TGTGCCAGCAGTTACTCGACTCCGGGAACTGAAGCTTTCTTT.

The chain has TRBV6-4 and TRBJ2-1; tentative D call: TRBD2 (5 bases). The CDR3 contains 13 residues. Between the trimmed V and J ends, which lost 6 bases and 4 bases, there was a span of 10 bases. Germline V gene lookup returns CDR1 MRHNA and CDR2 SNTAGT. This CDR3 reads CASSVDLYNEQFF. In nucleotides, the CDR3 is TGTGCCAGCAGCGTGGACTTATACAATGAGCAGTTCTTC.

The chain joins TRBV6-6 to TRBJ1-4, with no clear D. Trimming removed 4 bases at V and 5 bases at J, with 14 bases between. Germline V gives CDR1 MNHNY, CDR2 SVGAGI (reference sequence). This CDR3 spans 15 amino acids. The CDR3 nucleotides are TGTGCCAGCAGTTTAGTTTGGAAAGAGAATGAAAAACTGTTTTTT. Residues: CASSLVWKENEKLFF.

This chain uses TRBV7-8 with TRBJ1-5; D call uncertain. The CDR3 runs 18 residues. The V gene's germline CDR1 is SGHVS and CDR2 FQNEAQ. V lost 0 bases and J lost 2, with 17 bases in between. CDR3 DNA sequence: TGTGCCAGCAGCTTAGCGCATCGGAGGGATGGGGGCAATCAGCCCCAGCATTTT. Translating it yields CASSLAHRRDGGNQPQHF.

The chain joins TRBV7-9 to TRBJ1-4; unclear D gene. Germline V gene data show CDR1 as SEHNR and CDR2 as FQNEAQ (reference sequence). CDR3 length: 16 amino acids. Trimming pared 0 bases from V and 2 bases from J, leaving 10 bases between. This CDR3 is CASSLAQVATNEKLFF. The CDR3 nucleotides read TGTGCCAGCAGCTTAGCGCAAGTGGCTACTAATGAAAAACTGTTTTTT.